The entry that follows covers one TCR beta chain sequence. The data derive from a study of blood T cell repertoires in COVID-19. Deletions cut 0 bases from V and 7 bases from J, with 12 bases between. CDR1 and CDR2 (germline): GTSNPN, SVGIG (reference sequence). This CDR3 comprises 13 residues. Authors' analysis steps: From reference gene primer amplification, estimates of nucleated cell counts were derived. The assay was immunoSEQ multiplex PCR, and TCRdb's table has in-frame clones only and misses some. V and J calls and clone size are given by that table; D and trimming were obtained from the DNA. The data contain 150,000 to 250,000 clones, 75% to 85% of them singletons. Enrollment of patients from Seattle took place during active infection, with longitudinal follow-up.

The receptor was isolated from a woman aged 40 to 50 with COVID-19, enrolled during active disease. This chain links TRBV30 with TRBJ1-2; maybe TRBD1 (6 bases). The sequenced material came from peripheral blood. The CDR3 DNA follows: TGTGCCTGGAGTGTAGAAGGGGGTCGTGGCTACACCTTC. Its protein is CAWSVEGGRGYTF.